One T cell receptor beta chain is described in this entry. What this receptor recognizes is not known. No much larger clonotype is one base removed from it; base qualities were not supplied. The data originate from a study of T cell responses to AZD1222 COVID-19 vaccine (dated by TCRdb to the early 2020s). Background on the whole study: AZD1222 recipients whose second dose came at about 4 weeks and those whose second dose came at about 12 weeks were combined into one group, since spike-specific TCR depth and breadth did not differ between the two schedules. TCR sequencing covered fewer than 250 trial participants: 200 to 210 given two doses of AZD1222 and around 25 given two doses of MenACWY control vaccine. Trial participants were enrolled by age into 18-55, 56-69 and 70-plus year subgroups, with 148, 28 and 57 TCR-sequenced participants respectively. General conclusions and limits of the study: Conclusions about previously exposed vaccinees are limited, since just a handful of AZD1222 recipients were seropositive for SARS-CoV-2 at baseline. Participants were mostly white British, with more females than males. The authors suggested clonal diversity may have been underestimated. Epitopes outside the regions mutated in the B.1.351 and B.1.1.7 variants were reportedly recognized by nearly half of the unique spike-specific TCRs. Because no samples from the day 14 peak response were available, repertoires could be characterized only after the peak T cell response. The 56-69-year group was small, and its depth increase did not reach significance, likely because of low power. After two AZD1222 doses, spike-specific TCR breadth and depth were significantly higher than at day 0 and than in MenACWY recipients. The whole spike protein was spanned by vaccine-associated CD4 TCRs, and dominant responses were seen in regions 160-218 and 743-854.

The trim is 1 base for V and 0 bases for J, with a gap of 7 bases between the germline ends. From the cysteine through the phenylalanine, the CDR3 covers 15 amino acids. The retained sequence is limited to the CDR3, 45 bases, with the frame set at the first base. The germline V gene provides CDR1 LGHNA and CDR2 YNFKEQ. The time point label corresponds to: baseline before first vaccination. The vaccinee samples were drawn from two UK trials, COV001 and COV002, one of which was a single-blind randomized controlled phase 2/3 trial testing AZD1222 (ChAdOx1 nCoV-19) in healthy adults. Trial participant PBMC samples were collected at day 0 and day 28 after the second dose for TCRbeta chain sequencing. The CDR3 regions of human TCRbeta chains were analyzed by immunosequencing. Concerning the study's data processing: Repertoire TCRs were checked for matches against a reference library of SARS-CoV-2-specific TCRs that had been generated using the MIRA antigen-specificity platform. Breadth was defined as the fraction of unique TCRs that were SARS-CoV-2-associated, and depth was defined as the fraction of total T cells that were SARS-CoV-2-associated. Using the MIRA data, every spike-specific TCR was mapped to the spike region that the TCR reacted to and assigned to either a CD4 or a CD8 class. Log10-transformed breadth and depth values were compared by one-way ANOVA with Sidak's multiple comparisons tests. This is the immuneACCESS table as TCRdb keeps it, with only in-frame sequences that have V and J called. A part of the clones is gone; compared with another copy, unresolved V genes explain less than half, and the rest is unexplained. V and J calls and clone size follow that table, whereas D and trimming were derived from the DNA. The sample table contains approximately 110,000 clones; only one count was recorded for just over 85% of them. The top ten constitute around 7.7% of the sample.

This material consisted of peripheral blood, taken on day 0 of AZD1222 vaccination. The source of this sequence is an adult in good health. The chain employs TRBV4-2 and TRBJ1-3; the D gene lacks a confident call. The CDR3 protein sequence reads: CASSQGIYSGNTIYF. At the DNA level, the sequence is TGTGCCAGCAGCCAAGGAATCTACTCTGGAAACACCATATATTTT.